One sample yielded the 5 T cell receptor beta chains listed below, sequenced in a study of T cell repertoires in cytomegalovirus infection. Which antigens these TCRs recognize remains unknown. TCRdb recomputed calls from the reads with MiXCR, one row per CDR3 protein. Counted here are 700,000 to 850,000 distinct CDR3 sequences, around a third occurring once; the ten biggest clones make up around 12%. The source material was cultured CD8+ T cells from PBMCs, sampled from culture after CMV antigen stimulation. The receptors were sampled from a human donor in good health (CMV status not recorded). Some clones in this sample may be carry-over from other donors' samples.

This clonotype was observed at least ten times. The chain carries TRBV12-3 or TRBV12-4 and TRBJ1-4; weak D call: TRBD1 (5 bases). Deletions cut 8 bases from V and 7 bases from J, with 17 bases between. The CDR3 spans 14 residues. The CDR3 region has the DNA TGTGCCAGCGGCCTACCGGGACGGCGTGAAAAACTGTTTTTT. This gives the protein CASGLPGRREKLFF.

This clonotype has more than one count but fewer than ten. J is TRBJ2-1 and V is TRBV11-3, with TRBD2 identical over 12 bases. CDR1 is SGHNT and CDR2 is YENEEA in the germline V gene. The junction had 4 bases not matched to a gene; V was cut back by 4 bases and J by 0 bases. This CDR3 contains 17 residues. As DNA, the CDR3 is TGTGCCAGCAGCTCGCGGACTAGCGGGGTCTCCTACAATGAGCAGTTCTTC. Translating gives CASSSRTSGVSYNEQFF.

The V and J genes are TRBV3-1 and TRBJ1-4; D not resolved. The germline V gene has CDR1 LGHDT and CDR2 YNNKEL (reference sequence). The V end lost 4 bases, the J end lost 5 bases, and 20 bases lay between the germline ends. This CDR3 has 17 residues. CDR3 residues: CASSPSYQTPWNEKLFF. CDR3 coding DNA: TGTGCCAGCAGCCCGTCTTATCAGACACCCTGGAATGAAAAACTGTTTTTT.

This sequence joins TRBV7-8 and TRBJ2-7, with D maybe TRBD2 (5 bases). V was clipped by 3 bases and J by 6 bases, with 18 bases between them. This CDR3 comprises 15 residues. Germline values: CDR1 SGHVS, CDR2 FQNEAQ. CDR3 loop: CASSFSGLETSEQYV. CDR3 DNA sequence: TGTGCCAGCAGCTTTTCGGGGTTAGAAACCAGCGAGCAGTACGTC.

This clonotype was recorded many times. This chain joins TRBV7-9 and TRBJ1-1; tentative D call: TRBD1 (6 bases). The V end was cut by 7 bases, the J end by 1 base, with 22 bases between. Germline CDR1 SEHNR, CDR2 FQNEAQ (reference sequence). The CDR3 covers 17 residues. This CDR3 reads CASTSGRDTAGNTEAFF. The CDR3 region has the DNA TGTGCCAGCACCTCTGGCCGGGACACCGCGGGGAACACTGAAGCTTTCTTT. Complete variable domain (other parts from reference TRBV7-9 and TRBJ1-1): DTGVSQNPRHKITKRGQNVTFRCDPISEHNRLYWYRQTLGQGPEFLTYFQNEAQLEKSRLLSDRFSAERPKGSFSTLEIQRTEQGDSAMYLCASTSGRDTAGNTEAFFGQGTRLTVV.